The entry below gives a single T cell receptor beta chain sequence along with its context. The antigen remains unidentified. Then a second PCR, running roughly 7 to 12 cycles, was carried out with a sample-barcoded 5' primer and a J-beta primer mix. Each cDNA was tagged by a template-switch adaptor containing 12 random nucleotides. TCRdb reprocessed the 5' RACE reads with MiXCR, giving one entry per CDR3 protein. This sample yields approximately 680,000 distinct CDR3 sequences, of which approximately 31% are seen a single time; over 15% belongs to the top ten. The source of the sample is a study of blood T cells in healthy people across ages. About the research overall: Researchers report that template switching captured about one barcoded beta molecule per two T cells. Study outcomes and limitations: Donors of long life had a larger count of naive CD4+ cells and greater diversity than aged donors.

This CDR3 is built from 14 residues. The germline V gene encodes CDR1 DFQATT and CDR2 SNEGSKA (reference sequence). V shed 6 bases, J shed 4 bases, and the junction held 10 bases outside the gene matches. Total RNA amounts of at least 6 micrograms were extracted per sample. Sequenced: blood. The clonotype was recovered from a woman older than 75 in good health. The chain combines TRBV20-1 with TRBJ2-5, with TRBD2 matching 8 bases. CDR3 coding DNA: TGCAGTGCCCCGGGGGGGACTAGAGGAGAGACCCAGTACTTC. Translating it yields CSAPGGTRGETQYF.